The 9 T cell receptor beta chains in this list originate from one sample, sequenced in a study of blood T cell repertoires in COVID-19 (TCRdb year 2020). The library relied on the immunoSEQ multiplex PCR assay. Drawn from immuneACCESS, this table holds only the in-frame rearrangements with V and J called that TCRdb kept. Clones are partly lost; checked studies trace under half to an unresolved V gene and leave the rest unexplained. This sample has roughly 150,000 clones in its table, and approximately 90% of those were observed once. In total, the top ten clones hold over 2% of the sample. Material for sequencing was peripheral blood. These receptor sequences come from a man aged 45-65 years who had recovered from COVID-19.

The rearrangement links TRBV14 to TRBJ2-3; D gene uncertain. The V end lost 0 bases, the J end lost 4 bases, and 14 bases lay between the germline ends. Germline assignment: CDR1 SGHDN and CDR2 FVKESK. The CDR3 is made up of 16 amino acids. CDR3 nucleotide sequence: TGTGCCAGCAGCCAAGATCCAGGCGCGTTCCCAGATACGCAGTATTTT. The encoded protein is CASSQDPGAFPDTQYF. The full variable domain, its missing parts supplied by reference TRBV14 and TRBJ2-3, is EAGVTQFPSHSVIEKGQTVTLRCDPISGHDNLYWYRRVMGKEIKFLLHFVKESKQDESGMPNNRFLAERTGGTYSTLKVQPAELEDSGVYFCASSQDPGAFPDTQYFGPGTRLTVL.

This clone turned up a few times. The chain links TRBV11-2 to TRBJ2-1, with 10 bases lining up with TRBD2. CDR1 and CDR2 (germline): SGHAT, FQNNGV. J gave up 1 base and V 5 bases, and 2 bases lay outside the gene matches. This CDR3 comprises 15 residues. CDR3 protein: CASSDSGRSYNEQFF. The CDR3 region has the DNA TGTGCCAGCAGCGATAGCGGGAGGTCCTACAATGAGCAGTTCTTC.

The CDR3 reads CASSPRYDRVQPQHF. The CDR3 region has the DNA TGTGCCAGTAGTCCTCGATATGACAGGGTTCAGCCCCAGCATTTT. The chain recombines TRBV19 with TRBJ1-5, with 7 bases matching TRBD1. V trimming: 5 bases; J trimming: 6 bases; junction bases outside the gene matches: 10. This CDR3 has 15 amino acids. The germline CDR1 and CDR2 sequences are LNHDA and SQIVND (reference sequence).

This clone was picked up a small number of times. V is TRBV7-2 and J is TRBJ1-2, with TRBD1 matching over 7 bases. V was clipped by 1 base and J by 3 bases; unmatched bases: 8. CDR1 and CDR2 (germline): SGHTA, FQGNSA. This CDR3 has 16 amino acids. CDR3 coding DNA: TGTGCCAGCAGCTTAGGACAGGGTCTGGGGGACTATGGCTACACCTTC. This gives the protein CASSLGQGLGDYGYTF.

In DNA form, the CDR3 reads TGTGCCAGCAGAAGGGGACAGGGGGAGACCCAGTACTTC. Protein product: CASRRGQGETQYF. The chain carries TRBV3-1 (or the pseudogene TRBV3-2) and TRBJ2-5; 10 bases map to TRBD1. J lost 5 bases, V lost 6 bases, and 3 bases had no gene match. Germline V gene lookup returns CDR1 LGHDT and CDR2 YNNKEL (reference sequence). CDR3 length: 13 amino acids.

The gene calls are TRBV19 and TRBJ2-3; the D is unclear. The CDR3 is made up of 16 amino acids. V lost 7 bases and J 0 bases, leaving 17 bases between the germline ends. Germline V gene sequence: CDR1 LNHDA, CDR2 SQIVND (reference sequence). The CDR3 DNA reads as TGTGCCAGTACCCCCGAACGTCAGTCTAGCACAGATACGCAGTATTTT. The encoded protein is CASTPERQSSTDTQYF.

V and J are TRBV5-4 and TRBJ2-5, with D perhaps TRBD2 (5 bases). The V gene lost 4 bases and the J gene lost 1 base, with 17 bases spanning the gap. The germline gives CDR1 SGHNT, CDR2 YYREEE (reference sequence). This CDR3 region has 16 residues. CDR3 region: CASSRRLARSQETQYF. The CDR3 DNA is TGTGCCAGCAGCCGGCGGCTAGCCCGATCCCAAGAGACCCAGTACTTC.

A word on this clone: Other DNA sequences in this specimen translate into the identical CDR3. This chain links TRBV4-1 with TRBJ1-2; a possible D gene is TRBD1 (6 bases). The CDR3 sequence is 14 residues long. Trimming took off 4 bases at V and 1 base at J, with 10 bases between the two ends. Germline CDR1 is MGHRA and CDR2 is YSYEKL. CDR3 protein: CASSPGQLNYGYTF. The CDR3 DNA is TGCGCCAGCAGCCCGGGACAACTTAACTATGGCTACACCTTC.

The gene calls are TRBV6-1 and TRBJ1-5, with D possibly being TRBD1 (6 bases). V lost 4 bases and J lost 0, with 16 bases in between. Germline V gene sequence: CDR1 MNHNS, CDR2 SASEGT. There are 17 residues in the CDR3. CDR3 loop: CASSGRGMGYSNQPQHF. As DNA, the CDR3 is TGTGCCAGCAGTGGAAGGGGGATGGGCTATAGCAATCAGCCCCAGCATTTT.